This T cell receptor beta chain was documented in a study of blood T cell repertoires in COVID-19. Measured with immunoSEQ multiplex PCR; TCRdb has only the in-frame clones, and not every one. There are approximately 210,000 clones in the sample; 75% to 90% occur only once, and around 2.4% lies in the top ten. Which cohort a participant joined came from the clinical history participants gave. Symptom resolution, clearance, or two negative PCRs marked the recovered donors of Cohort 3. The CDR3 runs 15 residues. The germline CDR1 and CDR2 sequences are SGHNT and YENEEA. With 3 bases removed from V and 1 base from J, the gap between germline ends came to 12 bases.

The receptor was isolated from a woman between 25 and 40 years old who had recovered from COVID-19. The V and J genes are TRBV11-3 and TRBJ1-1, with D perhaps TRBD1 (5 bases). Sample: PBMCs or T cells enriched from blood (not recorded which). The CDR3 nucleotides read TGTGCCAGCAGCTTGGGGGGACGGACGAACACTGAAGCTTTCTTT. Amino acids: CASSLGGRTNTEAFF. Full variable domain (remainder filled in from reference TRBV11-3 and TRBJ1-1): EAGVVQSPRYKIIEKKQPVAFWCNPISGHNTLYWYLQNLGQGPELLIRYENEEAVDDSQLPKDRFSAERLKGVDSTLKIQPAELGDSAVYLCASSLGGRTNTEAFFGQGTRLTVV.